This T cell receptor (beta chain) was captured by sequencing in a study of shared clonotypes between healthy human individuals. The V end lost 0 bases, the J end lost 3 bases, and 13 bases lay between the germline ends. The CDR3 contains 16 residues. CDR1 SGHKS and CDR2 YYEKEE come from the germline V gene (reference sequence). The naive CD8 fraction comprised CD45RO-negative cells positively selected for CCR7 and excluded terminally differentiated effector memory CD45RA+ cells. Here immunoSEQ multiplex PCR was the method, and the copy in TCRdb shows in-frame clones only, minus some. The sample yields nearly 2 million clones, over 85% seen once.

The genes are TRBV5-5 and TRBJ2-1; D is uncertain. Sequencing input: naive CD8+ T cells sorted from blood. The receptor was derived from a man aged 18-30 years in good health. DNA of the CDR3: TGTGCCAGCAGCTTGGAACCCAGCGCCTACTACAATGAGCAGTTCTTC. Amino acids: CASSLEPSAYYNEQFF.